This T cell receptor (beta chain) was captured in a study of control samples from healthy donors and cancer patients. Losses at the gene ends were 3 bases for V and 12 bases for J; bases not matched to a gene: 9. Germline V gives CDR1 MGHRA, CDR2 YSYEKL. The CDR3 covers 16 residues. Only in-frame clones appear in the TCRdb table, and some are missing; sequencing was by immunoSEQ multiplex PCR. This repertoire shows around 84,000 clones, around 83% found once; its top ten account for 11%. The sample consisted of PBMCs. This chain uses TRBV4-1 with TRBJ2-1, with 15 bases that match TRBD2. The clonotype was recovered from a man aged 60-69 years with head and neck cancer. The CDR3 nucleotides are TGCGCCAGCAGCCAGGCTTCCGGGACTAGCGGGAGGTGGCAGTTCTTC. Residues: CASSQASGTSGRWQFF.